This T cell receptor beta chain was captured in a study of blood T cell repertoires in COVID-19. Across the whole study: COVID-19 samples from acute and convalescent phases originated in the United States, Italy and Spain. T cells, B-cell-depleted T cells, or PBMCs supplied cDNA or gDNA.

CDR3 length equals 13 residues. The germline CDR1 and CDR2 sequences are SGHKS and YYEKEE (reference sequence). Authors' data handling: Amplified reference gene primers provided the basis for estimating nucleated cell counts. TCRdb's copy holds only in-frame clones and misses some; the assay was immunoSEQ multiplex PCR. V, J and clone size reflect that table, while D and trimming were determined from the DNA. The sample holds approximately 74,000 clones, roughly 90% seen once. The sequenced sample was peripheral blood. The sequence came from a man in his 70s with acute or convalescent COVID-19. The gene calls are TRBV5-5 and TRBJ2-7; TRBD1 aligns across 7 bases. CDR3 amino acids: CVTAAGGHGEQYF. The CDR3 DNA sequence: TGTGTCACGGCGGCAGGGGGACATGGGGAGCAGTACTTC.